This T cell receptor beta chain originates from a study of cytomegalovirus exposure and HLA in healthy donors. Study-level information: An early release of data contained 75 million to 100 million unique TCRs, which came from HLA-typed donors. Findings and caveats of the study: A later analysis revealed that TCR association rates differed between HLA loci, peaking at DRB1 and bottoming out at HLA-C.

CDR3 length: 15 amino acids. Germline lookup yields CDR1 MNHNY and CDR2 SVGAGI (reference sequence). V lost 5 bases and J lost 0, with 12 bases in between. This PCR relied on a set of 60 Vbeta primers and 13 Jbeta primers. Produced via immunoSEQ multiplex PCR; TCRdb's table is partial and in-frame only. The table lists 20,000 to 25,000 clones. For this clone: The antigen remains unidentified.

V is TRBV6-6 and J is TRBJ2-3; D is ambiguous. Material for sequencing was PBMCs. This TCR was sampled from a male donor in good health and CMV-seropositive. CDR3 DNA sequence: TGTGCCAGCAGTGACCCCGCGGTGAGCACAGATACGCAGTATTTT. Translating it yields CASSDPAVSTDTQYF.